This note documents a single T cell receptor beta chain sequence. This sample stems from a study of T cells in Graves' hyperthyroidism and ophthalmopathy. V was clipped by 1 base and J by 7 bases, with 8 bases between them. This CDR3 is 13 amino acids long. CDR1 and CDR2 from the germline V gene are MNHEY and SMNVEV (reference sequence). Uncontrolled infection, other autoimmune disease, pregnancy or lactation excluded patients. Authors of the study amplified TCR beta CDR3 regions from RNA transcripts. The primer set for the first-round RT-PCR of the TCR CDR3 was HTBI. TCRdb reprocessed the multiplex PCR reads via MiXCR and lists one record per CDR3 protein. Among some 770,000 distinct CDR3 sequences, about a sixth were seen once, and the ten largest hold approximately 8.4%.

This clonotype was obtained from a man younger than 35 with Graves' hyperthyroidism. Source material: blood. V usage is TRBV27 and J usage is TRBJ1-5; D is ambiguous. DNA for the CDR3: TGTGCCAGCAGTTTATTGGGCTCACAGCCCCAGCATTTT. Protein sequence: CASSLLGSQPQHF.